The sequence of this T cell receptor (beta chain) was determined in a study of response to subunit inactivated influenza vaccine. This clonotype was recorded a few times. The target antigen is unknown. Findings and caveats of the study: That few new T cells are recruited by each seasonal influenza vaccination was the authors' suggestion.

The ends were cut back, 1 base at V and 6 bases at J, with 10 bases in the middle. CDR1 is GTSNPN, CDR2 SVGIG, per germline (reference sequence). This CDR3 contains 13 residues. TCRdb redid the calling of the RT-PCR reads with MiXCR, one entry per CDR3 protein. The sample lists under 500,000 distinct CDR3 sequences, around 9.9% occurring once. The gene calls are TRBV30 and TRBJ1-5; no clear D. This material consisted of PBMCs from blood, taken around seven weeks after vaccination. The receptor comes from a man aged 50 or older who received an inactivated influenza vaccine. CDR3 protein: CAWSANRAQPQHF. The CDR3 DNA reads as TGTGCCTGGAGTGCCAACCGGGCTCAGCCCCAGCATTTT.